This passage covers 14 T cell receptor beta chains from one sample sequenced in a study of T cells in women clearing cervical HPV infection. Assay: immunoSEQ multiplex PCR; the TCRdb copy retains only in-frame clones and omits some. This specimen shows about 39,000 clones; the ten leading clones hold under 7%. The sequencing sample was made of blood buffy coat. The source is a woman between 18 and 69 years old with a cervical HPV16 infection that either progressed to CIN3+ or cleared (not recorded which).

As for this clone: Sequencing ends 3 residues short of the CDR3 end; the germline J gene provides the rest. V usage is TRBV7-9 and J usage is TRBJ1-3; D is undetermined. The CDR3 is 15 amino acids. The germline V gene has CDR1 SEHNR and CDR2 FQNEAQ (reference sequence). V lost 1 base, J lost 3 bases, and 10 bases lay in between. This CDR3 is CASSLVPPNGNTIYF. The covered CDR3 bases are TGTGCCAGCAGCTTAGTGCCTCCTAATGGAAACACC.

Regarding this clone: The sequenced fragment ends 3 residues before the CDR3 boundary, so the rest is inferred from the germline J gene. This sequence joins TRBV4-1 and TRBJ1-4; D might be TRBD1 (5 bases). The CDR3 is 16 amino acids. Germline V gene lookup returns CDR1 MGHRA and CDR2 YSYEKL. The V and J ends lost 0 bases and 6 bases respectively, with 14 bases between them. The CDR3 loop is CASSQDQWGLDEKLFF. The DNA read from the CDR3 is TGCGCCAGCAGCCAAGATCAGTGGGGACTAGATGAAAAA.

In regard to this clone: Sequencing ends 3 residues short of the CDR3 end; the germline J gene provides the rest. This chain joins TRBV7-9 and TRBJ1-2; D call uncertain. The CDR3 consists of 13 residues. CDR1 is SEHNR and CDR2 is FQNEAQ in the germline V gene (reference sequence). The CDR3 bases that were read are TGTGCCAGCAGCTTAGGACAATCCTACGAC. Its protein product is CASSLGQSYD. The entire CDR3 protein reads CASSLGQSYDYTF.

For this clone: The observed sequence ends 3 residues before the CDR3 terminus, with the missing tail filled in from the germline J gene. The chain has TRBV30 and TRBJ2-7; D not certain. The germline gives CDR1 GTSNPN, CDR2 SVGIG (reference sequence). V gave up 8 bases and J gave up 0 bases, with 11 bases separating them. The CDR3 loop spans 12 amino acids. Incomplete CDR3 DNA: TGTGCCGCTTGGGCTGGCTCCTACGAG. This sequence encodes CAAWAGSYE. Given in full, the CDR3 is CAAWAGSYEQYF.

A note on this clone: The read falls 3 residues short of the CDR3 end, and the missing part is taken from the germline J gene. In the same sample, other DNA sequences code for this CDR3. V usage is TRBV2 and J usage is TRBJ1-3; D is possibly TRBD1 (5 bases). CDR1 SNHLY and CDR2 FYNNEI come from the germline V gene. The V and J ends lost 3 bases and 2 bases respectively, with 8 bases between them. This CDR3 is built from 14 residues. The CDR3 here is CASSDGGAGNTIYF. The CDR3 DNA, read in part, is TGTGCCAGCAGTGACGGGGGGGCTGGAAACACC.

Notes on this clone: The DNA ends 3 residues before the CDR3 does, and the rest of the CDR3 is filled in from the germline J gene. The chain employs TRBV7-9 and TRBJ1-2; no firm D call. Germline V gene lookup returns CDR1 SEHNR and CDR2 FQNEAQ (reference sequence). The CDR3 is made up of 11 amino acids. The DNA read from the CDR3 is TGTGCCAGCAGCTTAGTCTACGAC. Protein product: CASSLVYD. The entire CDR3 protein reads CASSLVYDYTF.

In the case of this clone: Read coverage stops 3 residues before the CDR3 terminus; the germline J gene supplies the remainder. The chain uses TRBV12-5 and TRBJ2-5; 10 bases are shared with TRBD1. The CDR3 length is 15 residues. The V gene's germline CDR1 is LGHNT and CDR2 FRNRAP. V gave up 1 base and J gave up 5 bases; unmatched junction bases: 4. The CDR3 sequence: CASGLGDRGGETQYF. The sequenced part of the CDR3 DNA is TGTGCTAGTGGTTTGGGGGACAGGGGAGGGGAGACC.

A word on this clone: The CDR3 goes on 3 residues after the read ends, and that part is filled in from the germline J gene. The J gene is TRBJ2-3, the V gene TRBV6-2 or TRBV6-3; 12 bases agree with TRBD2. Germline assignment: CDR1 MNHEY and CDR2 SVGEGT. The CDR3 sequence is 14 residues long. CDR3 loop: CASRLAGGRGTQYF. Partial CDR3 DNA: TGTGCCAGCAGACTAGCGGGAGGAAGAGGGACG.

A word on this clone: Read sequence stops 3 residues before the CDR3 end, and the germline J gene provides the missing end. This sequence joins TRBV5-1 and TRBJ2-7; 7 bases agree with TRBD1. The CDR3 covers 16 residues. V dropped 0 bases and J dropped 1; count of bases not matched to a gene: 7. CDR1 is SGHRS and CDR2 is YFSETQ in the germline V gene. CDR3 residues: CASSLAEQGLSYEQYF. The CDR3 DNA, read in part, is TGCGCCAGCAGCTTGGCCGAACAGGGGCTATCCTACGAG.

For this clone: Read data end 3 residues before the CDR3 end; the end is taken from the germline J gene. This chain joins TRBV18 and TRBJ2-1; 9 bases map to TRBD2. V shed 4 bases, J shed 7 bases, and the junction held 8 bases outside the gene matches. The CDR3 is made up of 15 amino acids. CDR1 and CDR2 from the germline V gene are KGHSH and LQKENI. The DNA read from the CDR3 is TGTGCCAGCTCACTTGGAGCGGGAGGAATAAATGAG. Its protein product is CASSLGAGGINE. The full CDR3 sequence reads CASSLGAGGINEQFF.

A note on this clone: Coverage ceases 3 residues before the CDR3 finishes, and the germline J gene fills in the end. This chain links TRBV29-1 with TRBJ2-1; TRBD1 matches at 12 bases. With 6 bases clipped from V and 1 base from J, the junction kept 4 bases outside the gene matches. CDR1 and CDR2 from the germline V gene are SQVTM and ANQGSEA. The length of the CDR3 is 15 residues. The CDR3 bases that were read are TGCAGCGTCGCGGGACAGGGGGCTTCCTACAATGAG. Its translation is CSVAGQGASYNE. The entire CDR3 reads CSVAGQGASYNEQFF.

In the case of this clone: The read stops 3 residues short of the end of the CDR3; the missing end is completed from the germline J gene. The chain has TRBV7-2 and TRBJ1-6; 10 nucleotides line up with TRBD1. V shed 7 bases and J 9 bases; nucleotides not matched to a gene: 9. The germline V gene has CDR1 SGHTA and CDR2 FQGNSA. The CDR3 is 15 amino acids. The CDR3 bases that were read are TGTGCCAGCAATAAGGACAGGGGGTTAGGTTCACCC. Protein sequence: CASNKDRGLGSP. The complete CDR3 reads CASNKDRGLGSPLHF.

In regard to this clone: The read ends 3 residues before the CDR3 terminus; that terminus is restored from the germline J gene. V gene TRBV20-1 combines with J gene TRBJ2-4; 7 bases line up with TRBD2. V lost 7 bases and J lost 1; bases outside the gene matches: 19. The germline V gene has CDR1 DFQATT and CDR2 SNEGSKA (reference sequence). This CDR3 has 18 amino acids. The sequenced CDR3 bases are TGCAGTGTTGACCTGATCCCCAGCGGGGCGGGGGCCAAAAACATT. It encodes CSVDLIPSGAGAKNI. The CDR3 in its entirety is CSVDLIPSGAGAKNIQYF.

For this clone: The read finishes 3 residues shy of the CDR3 end, and the germline J gene is used to complete it. The chain uses TRBV18 and TRBJ2-1, with 7 bases aligning to TRBD2. The CDR3 consists of 17 residues. The germline CDR1 and CDR2 sequences are KGHSH and LQKENI. J lost 2 bases, V lost 8 bases, and 15 bases had no gene match. CDR3 DNA, as far as it was read: TGTGCCAGCGCCCCACTCTTAGGCGGGAGTCCCTACAATGAG. This sequence encodes CASAPLLGGSPYNE. The full-length CDR3 reads as CASAPLLGGSPYNEQFF. Filled out from reference TRBV18 and TRBJ2-1, the complete variable domain reads NAGVMQNPRHLVRRRGQEARLRCSPMKGHSHVYWYRQLPEEGLKFMVYLQKENIIDESGMPKERFSAEFPKEGPSILRIQQVVRGDSAAYFCASAPLLGGSPYNEQFFGPGTRLTVL.